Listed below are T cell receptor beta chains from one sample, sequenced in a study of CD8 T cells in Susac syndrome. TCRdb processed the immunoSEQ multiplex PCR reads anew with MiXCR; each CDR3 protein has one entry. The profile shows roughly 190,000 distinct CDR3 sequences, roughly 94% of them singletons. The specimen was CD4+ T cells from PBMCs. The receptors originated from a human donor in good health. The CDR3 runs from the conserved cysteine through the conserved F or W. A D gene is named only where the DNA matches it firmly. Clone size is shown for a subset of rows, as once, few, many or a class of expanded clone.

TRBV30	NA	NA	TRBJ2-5	TGTGCCTACCAAAGTCTCAGGGAGACCCAGTACTTC	CAYQSLRETQYF
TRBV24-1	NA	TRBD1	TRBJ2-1	TGTGCCACCAGTGACCCGGACAGGGTCGGCAATGAGCAGTTCTTC	CATSDPDRVGNEQFF
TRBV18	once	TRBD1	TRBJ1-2	TGTGCCAGCTCACCAAGTTCGGACAGGTACGGCGGCTACACCTTC	CASSPSSDRYGGYTF
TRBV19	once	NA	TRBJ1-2	TGTGCCAGTAATCGGGACCGTAACTATGGCTACACCTTC	CASNRDRNYGYTF
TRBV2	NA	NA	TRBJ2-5	TGTGCCAGCAGTGTTAATAGCCCACAGACCCAGTACTTC	CASSVNSPQTQYF
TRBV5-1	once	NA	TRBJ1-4	TGCGCCAGCAGCCCATATGAAGGCGGACTAAATGAAAAACTGTTTTTT	CASSPYEGGLNEKLFF
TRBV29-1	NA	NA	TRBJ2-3	TGCAGCGTTGAGAGGGGTAACCAGTATTTT	CSVERGNQYF
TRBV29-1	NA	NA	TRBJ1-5	TGCAGCGTTGTCACCAGGCCTGATCAGCCCCAGCATTTT	CSVVTRPDQPQHF
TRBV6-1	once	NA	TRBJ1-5	TGTGCCAGCTGGGCAGACACCTATCAGCCCCAGCATTTT	CASWADTYQPQHF
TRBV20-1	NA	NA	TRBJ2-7	TGCAGTGCTCCATCCCCCGGCACGGGTAGCTACGAGCAGTACTTC	CSAPSPGTGSYEQYF
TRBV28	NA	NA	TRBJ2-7	TGTGCCAGCAGTTCCCCCTCCAGTCAGGGGTACGAGCAGTACTTC	CASSSPSSQGYEQYF
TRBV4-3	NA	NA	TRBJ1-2	TGCGCCAGCAGCCAAGGGGCAGCTAACTATGGCTACACCTTC	CASSQGAANYGYTF
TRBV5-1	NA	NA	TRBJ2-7	TGCGCCAGCAGCTTGGAGGTGACCTACGAGCAGTACTTC	CASSLEVTYEQYF
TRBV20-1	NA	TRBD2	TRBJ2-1	TGCAGGGCCCTGGGCGGGAGTATATACAATGAGCAGTTCTTC	CRALGGSIYNEQFF
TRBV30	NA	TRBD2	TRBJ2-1	TGTGCCTCCATGCGGGAGTTGTACAATGAGCAGTTCTTC	CASMRELYNEQFF
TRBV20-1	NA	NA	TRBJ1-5	TGCAGTGCTAGTACGGTTTTCAATCAGCCCCAGCATTTT	CSASTVFNQPQHF
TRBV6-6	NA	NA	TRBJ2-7	TGTGCCAGCACCCAACGAGGGGGCTACGAGCAGTACTTC	CASTQRGGYEQYF
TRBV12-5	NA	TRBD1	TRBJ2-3	TGTGCTAGTGCCGAGACAGGGGGCACAGATACGCAGTATTTT	CASAETGGTDTQYF